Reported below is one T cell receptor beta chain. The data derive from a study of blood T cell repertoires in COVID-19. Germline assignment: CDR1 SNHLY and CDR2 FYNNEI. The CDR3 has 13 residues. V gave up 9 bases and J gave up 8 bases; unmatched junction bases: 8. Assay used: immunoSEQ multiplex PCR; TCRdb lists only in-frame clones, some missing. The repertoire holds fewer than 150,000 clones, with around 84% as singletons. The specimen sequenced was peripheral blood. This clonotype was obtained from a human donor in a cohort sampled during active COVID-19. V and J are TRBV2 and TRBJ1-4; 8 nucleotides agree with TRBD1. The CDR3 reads CASQGAGKEKLFF. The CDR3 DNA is TGTGCCAGTCAGGGGGCTGGGAAGGAAAAACTGTTTTTT. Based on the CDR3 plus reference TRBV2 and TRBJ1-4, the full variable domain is EPEVTQTPSHQVTQMGQEVILRCVPISNHLYFYWYRQILGQKVEFLVSFYNNEISEKSEIFDDQFSVERPDGSNFTLKIRSTKLEDSAMYFCASQGAGKEKLFFGSGTQLSVL.